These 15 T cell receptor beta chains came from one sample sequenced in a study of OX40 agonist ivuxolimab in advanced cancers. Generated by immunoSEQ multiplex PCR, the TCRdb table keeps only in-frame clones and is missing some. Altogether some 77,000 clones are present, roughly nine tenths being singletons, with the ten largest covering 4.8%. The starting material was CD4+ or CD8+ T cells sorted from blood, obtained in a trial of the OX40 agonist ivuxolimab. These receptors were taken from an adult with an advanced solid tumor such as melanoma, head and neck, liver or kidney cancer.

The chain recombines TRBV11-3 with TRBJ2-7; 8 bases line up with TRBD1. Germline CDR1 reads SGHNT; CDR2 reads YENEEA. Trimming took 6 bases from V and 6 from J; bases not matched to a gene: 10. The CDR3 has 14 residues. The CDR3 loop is CASRSPGQGGEQYF. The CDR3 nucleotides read TGTGCCAGCAGATCCCCCGGACAGGGCGGCGAGCAGTACTTC.

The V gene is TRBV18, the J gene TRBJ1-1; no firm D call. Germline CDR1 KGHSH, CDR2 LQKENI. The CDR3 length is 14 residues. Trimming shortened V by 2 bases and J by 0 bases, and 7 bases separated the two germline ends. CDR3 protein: CASSPGVMNTEAFF. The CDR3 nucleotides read TGTGCCAGCTCACCAGGGGTTATGAACACTGAAGCTTTCTTT. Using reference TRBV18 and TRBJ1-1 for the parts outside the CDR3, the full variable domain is NAGVMQNPRHLVRRRGQEARLRCSPMKGHSHVYWYRQLPEEGLKFMVYLQKENIIDESGMPKERFSAEFPKEGPSILRIQQVVRGDSAAYFCASSPGVMNTEAFFGQGTRLTVV.

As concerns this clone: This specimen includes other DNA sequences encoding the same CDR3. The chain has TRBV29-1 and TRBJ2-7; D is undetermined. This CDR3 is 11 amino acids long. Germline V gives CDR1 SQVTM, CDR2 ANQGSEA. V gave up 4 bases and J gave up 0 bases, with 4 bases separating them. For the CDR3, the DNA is TGCAGCGTTGCTAGCTCCTACGAGCAGTACTTC. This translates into CSVASSYEQYF.

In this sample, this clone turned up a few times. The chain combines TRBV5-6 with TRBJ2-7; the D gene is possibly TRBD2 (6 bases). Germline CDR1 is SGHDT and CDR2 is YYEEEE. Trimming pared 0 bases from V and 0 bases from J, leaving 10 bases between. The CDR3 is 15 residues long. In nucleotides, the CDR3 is TGTGCCAGCAGCTTGGCCCCAGCGGGCTCCTACGAGCAGTACTTC. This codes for CASSLAPAGSYEQYF.

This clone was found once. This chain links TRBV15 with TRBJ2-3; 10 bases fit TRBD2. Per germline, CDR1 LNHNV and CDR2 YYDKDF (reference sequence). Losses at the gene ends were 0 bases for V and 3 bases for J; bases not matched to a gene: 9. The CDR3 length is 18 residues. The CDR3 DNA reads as TGTGCCACCAGCAGAGATAGGAGCGGGAGGGCCGGTACAGATACGCAGTATTTT. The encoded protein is CATSRDRSGRAGTDTQYF.

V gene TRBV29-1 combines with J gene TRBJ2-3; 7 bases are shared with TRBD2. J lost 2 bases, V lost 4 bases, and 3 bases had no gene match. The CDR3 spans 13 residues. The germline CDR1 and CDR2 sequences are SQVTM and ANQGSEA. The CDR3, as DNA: TGCAGCGTTGTAGCGGGTCTCACAGATACGCAGTATTTT. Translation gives CSVVAGLTDTQYF.

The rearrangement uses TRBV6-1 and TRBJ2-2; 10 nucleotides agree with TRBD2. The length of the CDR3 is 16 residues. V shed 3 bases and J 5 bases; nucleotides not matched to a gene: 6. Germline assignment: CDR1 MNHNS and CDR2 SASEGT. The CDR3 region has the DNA TGTGCCAGCAGTGAGGCTAGCGGGAGACGTACCGGGGAGCTGTTTTTT. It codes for CASSEASGRRTGELFF.

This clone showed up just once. The DNA for the CDR3 is TGTGCCAGCAGCACCATTTCTGGACCTTCAGATACGCAGTATTTT. It is translated as CASSTISGPSDTQYF. The chain combines TRBV7-8 with TRBJ2-3, with D unclear. V gave up 5 bases and J gave up 4 bases, with 16 bases separating them. Per germline, CDR1 SGHVS and CDR2 FQNEAQ. The CDR3 has 15 amino acids.

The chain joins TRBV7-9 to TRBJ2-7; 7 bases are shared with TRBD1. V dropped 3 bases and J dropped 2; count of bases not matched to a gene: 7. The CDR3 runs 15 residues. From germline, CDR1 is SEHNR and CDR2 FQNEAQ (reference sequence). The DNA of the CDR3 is TGTGCCAGCAGCTTTGAGCCGGGACAGACCTACGAGCAGTACTTC. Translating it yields CASSFEPGQTYEQYF.

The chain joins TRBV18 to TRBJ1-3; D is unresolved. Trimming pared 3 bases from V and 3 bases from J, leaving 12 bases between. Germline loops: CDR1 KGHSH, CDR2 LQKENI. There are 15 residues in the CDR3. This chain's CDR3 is CASSPSSIGGNTIYF. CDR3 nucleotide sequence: TGTGCCAGCTCACCTTCCTCCATTGGTGGAAACACCATATATTTT.

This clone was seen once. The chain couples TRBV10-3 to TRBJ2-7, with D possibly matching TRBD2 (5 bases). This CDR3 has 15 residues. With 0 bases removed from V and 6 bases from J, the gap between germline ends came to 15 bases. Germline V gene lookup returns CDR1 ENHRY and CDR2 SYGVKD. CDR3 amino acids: CAISESLAPSREQYF. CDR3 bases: TGTGCCATCAGTGAGTCCTTAGCCCCTAGCCGCGAGCAGTACTTC.

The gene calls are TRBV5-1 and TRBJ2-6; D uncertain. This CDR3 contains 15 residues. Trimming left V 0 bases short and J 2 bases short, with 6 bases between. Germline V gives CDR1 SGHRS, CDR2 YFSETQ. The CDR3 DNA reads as TGCGCCAGCAGCTTGGGGCAGACTGGGGCCAACGTCCTGACTTTC. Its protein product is CASSLGQTGANVLTF.

In nucleotides, the CDR3 is TGTGCCAGCAGTACCGTCAGAGGGGCGGGAGGTGCCTACGAGCAGTACTTC. This codes for CASSTVRGAGGAYEQYF. The chain employs TRBV7-6 and TRBJ2-7, with 8 positions matching TRBD2. Germline V CDR1 and CDR2: SGHVS, FNYEAQ. This CDR3 contains 17 residues. Trimming at V came to 6 bases and at J to 2 bases, leaving 15 bases not matched to a gene.

In DNA, the CDR3 is TGTGCCAGCAGCAAAGGGCAGGGTGCTTTTCGGGAGACCCAGTACTTC. This translates into CASSKGQGAFRETQYF. This chain joins TRBV21-1 and TRBJ2-5; the D call of TRBD1 is as the table states it, not checked on the DNA. TRBV21-1 corresponds to a pseudogene. This CDR3 comprises 16 residues.

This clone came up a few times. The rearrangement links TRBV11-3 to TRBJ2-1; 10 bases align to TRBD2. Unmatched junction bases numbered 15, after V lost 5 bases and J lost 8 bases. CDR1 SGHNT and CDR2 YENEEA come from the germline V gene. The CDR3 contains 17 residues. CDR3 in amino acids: CASSTRRSSGSGDEQFF. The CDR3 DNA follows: TGTGCCAGCAGCACTAGGAGGTCTAGCGGGAGTGGTGATGAGCAGTTCTTC.